Sequencing of this TCR beta chain was carried out in a study of beta chain features in type 1 diabetes. Study overall: Examined across all samples were roughly 100 million sorted cells.

Turning to this clone: The antigen is not known.

CDR1 is SQVTM, CDR2 ANQGSEA, per germline. V was trimmed by 7 bases and J by 2 bases, leaving 11 bases between them. This CDR3 has 12 amino acids. Investigators reverse transcribed all isolated RNA, so they sequenced expressed TCRB transcripts. Regulatory, naive and central memory T cell samples averaged about 3.5 million reads. The method was immunoSEQ multiplex PCR; TCRdb's version includes in-frame clones alone and lacks a portion of them. This table has about 150,000 clones, around 10% appearing once. The study's findings and limits: A greater similarity of naive, central memory and Treg TCRB repertoires was seen among patients than among healthy donors. cDNA-based sequencing might over-represent cells highly expressing TCR.

This TCR was recovered from a man younger than 35 in good health. The chain joins TRBV29-1 to TRBJ1-1; possibly TRBD1 for D (6 bases). Material: central memory CD4+ T cells from blood. The CDR3 bases are TGCAGCGCCGACAGGTCAAACACTGAAGCTTTCTTT. Its protein product is CSADRSNTEAFF.